These 20 T cell receptor beta chains originate from one sample sequenced in a study of T-cell reconstitution after alpha-beta-depleted transplantation in children. Unique molecular identifiers tagged the TCRbeta library. TCRdb processed the PCR reads anew with MiXCR; each CDR3 protein has one entry. The table includes a few hundred thousand distinct CDR3 sequences, about 9.3% detected once. Here the sequenced sample was PBMCs from the stem cell graft donor, taken from the stem cell graft. The receptors derive from a human donor who donated a stem cell graft to a child with acute lymphoblastic leukemia.

This clonotype came up many times. The chain links TRBV20-1 to TRBJ1-2; 9 bases agree with TRBD1. The CDR3 runs 14 residues. Germline V gene sequence: CDR1 DFQATT, CDR2 SNEGSKA (reference sequence). J was trimmed by 4 bases and V by 6 bases; bases with no gene match: 9. CDR3 sequence: CSATQGADGYGYTF. The DNA for the CDR3 is TGCAGTGCAACACAGGGGGCTGATGGCTATGGCTACACCTTC.

This clonotype was observed many times. The gene calls are TRBV20-1 and TRBJ2-1; TRBD2 matches at 9 bases. The V gene end was trimmed by 4 bases and the J gene end by 4 bases; junction bases not matched to a gene: 5. The germline CDR1 and CDR2 sequences are DFQATT and SNEGSKA (reference sequence). The CDR3 covers 14 residues. The CDR3 nucleotides read TGCAGTGCTAAGCGCCTAGCGGGATACAATGAGCAGTTCTTC. Residues: CSAKRLAGYNEQFF.

The CDR3 DNA reads TGTGCCTGGAGTGTACGACTACAAGGGGCCGAGGATGAGCAGTTCTTC. Protein product: CAWSVRLQGAEDEQFF. This chain links TRBV30 with TRBJ2-1; D may be TRBD1 or TRBD2 (5 bases each). The CDR3 has 16 amino acids. Germline V gene lookup returns CDR1 GTSNPN and CDR2 SVGIG (reference sequence). Trimming pared 0 bases from V and 8 bases from J, leaving 20 bases between.

This chain links TRBV25-1 with TRBJ2-7; TRBD1 might be the D (6 bases). The CDR3 consists of 13 residues. Germline CDR1 MGHDK, CDR2 SYGVNS. V was clipped by 6 bases and J by 3 bases, with 12 bases between them. In nucleotides, the CDR3 is TGTGCCAGCAGCCGATCCAGGGGCTACGAGCAGTACTTC. Its protein is CASSRSRGYEQYF.

The V call is TRBV11-1, the J call TRBJ2-5, with 10 bases that match TRBD2. The V and J ends lost 5 bases and 5 bases, in that order; junction bases with no gene match: 23. CDR1 is SGHAT and CDR2 is FQDESV in the germline V gene (reference sequence). The CDR3 loop spans 20 amino acids. The CDR3 spells CASSRQIVLAGVPTAETQYF. The DNA of the CDR3 is TGTGCCAGCAGCCGCCAAATTGTTCTAGCGGGAGTTCCGACTGCGGAGACCCAGTACTTC. The variable domain in full, with the rest retrieved from reference TRBV11-1 and TRBJ2-5, is EAEVAQSPRYKITEKSQAVAFWCDPISGHATLYWYRQILGQGPELLVQFQDESVVDDSQLPKDRFSAERLKGVDSTLKIQPAELGDSAMYLCASSRQIVLAGVPTAETQYFGPGTRLLVL.

The chain has TRBV5-5 and TRBJ2-5, with D perhaps TRBD2 (6 bases). The CDR3 consists of 16 residues. Germline CDR1 is SGHKS and CDR2 is YYEKEE (reference sequence). V lost 1 base and J lost 4, with 17 bases in between. CDR3 nucleotides: TGTGCCAGCAGCTTGTCGCCGAGAGTCGGGGGAGAGACCCAGTACTTC. It encodes CASSLSPRVGGETQYF.

This clonotype was seen only a few times. The chain employs TRBV7-6 and TRBJ1-4; D unclear. The ends were cut back, 2 bases at V and 0 bases at J, with 13 bases in the middle. This CDR3 contains 17 residues. CDR1 is SGHVS, CDR2 FNYEAQ, per germline. CDR3 residues: CASSLHGPGPTNEKLFF. The CDR3 nucleotides are TGTGCCAGCAGCTTACACGGTCCCGGGCCAACTAATGAAAAACTGTTTTTT.

This clonotype came up many times. V is TRBV20-1 and J is TRBJ1-4; D unclear. CDR1 and CDR2 (germline): DFQATT, SNEGSKA (reference sequence). Trimming left V 1 base short and J 0 bases short, with 9 bases between. The CDR3 consists of 15 residues. Here the CDR3 reads CSARVPPSTNEKLFF. Here the CDR3 DNA reads TGCAGTGCTAGAGTACCTCCCTCAACTAATGAAAAACTGTTTTTT.

Only a few counts were recorded for this clonotype. The chain combines TRBV7-2 with TRBJ2-7; 8 bases agree with TRBD2. The CDR3 covers 17 residues. CDR1 and CDR2 (germline): SGHTA, FQGNSA. The trim removed 3 bases at V and 0 bases at J, leaving 10 bases unmatched. The CDR3, as DNA: TGTGCCAGCAGCTTCGCTCTAAGGACTAGCCGCTCCTACGAGCAGTACTTC. Translated: CASSFALRTSRSYEQYF.

This clonotype was counted at least ten times. The chain is built from TRBV25-1 and TRBJ1-6, with 12 bases aligning to TRBD1. This CDR3 region has 17 residues. J gave up 0 bases and V 7 bases, and 4 bases lay outside the gene matches. The V gene's germline CDR1 is MGHDK and CDR2 SYGVNS. Here the CDR3 reads CASIGTGGLSYNSPLHF. The CDR3 nucleotides read TGTGCCAGCATCGGGACAGGGGGCCTCTCCTATAATTCACCCCTCCACTTT.

Only a few counts were recorded for this clonotype. The chain joins TRBV19 to TRBJ2-7; the D gene is possibly TRBD1 (5 bases). The V end lost 7 bases, the J end lost 2 bases, and 12 bases lay between the germline ends. This CDR3 region has 13 residues. The germline V gene encodes CDR1 LNHDA and CDR2 SQIVND (reference sequence). The CDR3 loop reads CASNRGSPYEQYF. The CDR3 bases are TGTGCCAGTAATAGGGGTTCCCCCTACGAGCAGTACTTC.

This clonotype has a handful of counts. V is TRBV12-5 and J is TRBJ2-1; TRBD2 aligns across 7 bases. The CDR3 is 13 amino acids. Germline V lookup: CDR1 LGHNT, CDR2 FRNRAP. V lost 6 bases to trimming and J lost 13 bases; unmatched junction nucleotides: 12. The chain's CDR3 is CASGFHGGGPQFF. The CDR3 DNA sequence: TGTGCTAGTGGCTTCCATGGGGGGGGTCCCCAGTTCTTC.

This clonotype was observed a handful of times. The CDR3 nucleotides are TGTGCCAGCAGACCCCGACAAGAGGGAGAGACCCAGTACTTC. This gives the protein CASRPRQEGETQYF. The chain couples TRBV12-3 or TRBV12-4 to TRBJ2-5; a weak D match, TRBD2 (5 bases). The CDR3 is 14 residues long. The V and J ends lost 6 bases and 4 bases respectively, with 15 bases between them.

The rearrangement links TRBV5-1 to TRBJ2-7; 13 bases align to TRBD2. J was trimmed by 3 bases and V by 2 bases; bases with no gene match: 5. Germline V gene data show CDR1 as SGHRS and CDR2 as YFSETQ. The CDR3 sequence is 16 residues long. The CDR3 region has the DNA TGCGCCAGCAGCTTCCTTGGGACTAGCGGGGACTACGAGCAGTACTTC. This codes for CASSFLGTSGDYEQYF.

The chain couples TRBV25-1 to TRBJ2-1, with D possibly being TRBD1 (6 bases). The germline V gene has CDR1 MGHDK and CDR2 SYGVNS. The CDR3 totals 15 residues. Trimming left V 2 bases short and J 0 bases short, with 8 bases between. The CDR3 sequence is CASSEGQSSYNEQFF. CDR3 coding DNA: TGTGCCAGCAGTGAAGGACAGAGCTCCTACAATGAGCAGTTCTTC.

The rearrangement joins TRBV24-1 to TRBJ2-7, with a tentative D call TRBD2 (5 bases). The CDR3 runs to 14 residues. Germline CDR1 reads KGHDR; CDR2 reads SFDVKD. Trimming left V 3 bases short and J 2 bases short, with 10 bases between. CDR3 residues: CATSDTGMAYEQYF. In nucleotides, the CDR3 is TGTGCCACCAGTGATACCGGGATGGCCTACGAGCAGTACTTC.

This clonotype occurred many times. V and J are TRBV10-1 and TRBJ2-7, with D unclear. This CDR3 contains 13 residues. V gave up 3 bases and J gave up 2 bases, with 8 bases separating them. Germline V gene lookup returns CDR1 WNHNN and CDR2 SYGVQD (reference sequence). The CDR3 here is CASSDHYTYEQYF. DNA for the CDR3: TGCGCCAGCAGTGACCACTATACCTACGAGCAGTACTTC.

V is TRBV27 and J is TRBJ1-2, with TRBD1 as a possible D gene (5 bases). Between the trimmed V and J ends, which lost 8 bases and 5 bases, there was a span of 15 bases. CDR1 MNHEY and CDR2 SMNVEV come from the germline V gene (reference sequence). The CDR3 extends over 13 amino acids. CDR3 amino acids: CASGNHGTYGYTF. The CDR3 DNA reads TGTGCCAGCGGTAATCACGGGACTTATGGCTACACCTTC.

This clonotype occurred a few times. The rearrangement uses TRBV28 and TRBJ2-7; 7 bases map to TRBD1. The V and J ends lost 3 bases and 0 bases, in that order; junction bases with no gene match: 11. In germline, CDR1 is MDHEN, CDR2 SYDVKM. The CDR3 loop spans 17 amino acids. The CDR3 DNA is TGTGCCAGCAGTTTCAAGCCCGGGACAGATCCCTCCTACGAGCAGTACTTC. Translating gives CASSFKPGTDPSYEQYF. Complete variable domain (other parts from reference TRBV28 and TRBJ2-7): DVKVTQSSRYLVKRTGEKVFLECVQDMDHENMFWYRQDPGLGLRLIYFSYDVKMKEKGDIPEGYSVSREKKERFSLILESASTNQTSMYLCASSFKPGTDPSYEQYFGPGTRLTVT.

This clonotype was counted a few times. V gene TRBV10-3 combines with J gene TRBJ2-1; TRBD1 matches 8 bases. The germline V gene has CDR1 ENHRY and CDR2 SYGVKD. J lost 6 bases, V lost 11 bases, and 12 bases had no gene match. This CDR3 is 14 amino acids long. CDR3 in DNA: TGTGCCGCTGAGAGGACAGGGTCTGGCAATGAGCAGTTCTTC. This codes for CAAERTGSGNEQFF.